Listed here are 19 T cell receptor beta chains from one sample, sequenced in a study of T cell changes during pregnancy in multiple sclerosis. Sequencing used immunoSEQ multiplex PCR; TCRdb keeps in-frame clones, though not all of them. The sample shows about 80,000 clones, approximately 90% of them seen only once. The specimen was peripheral blood, collected before pregnancy. Every receptor here comes from a female donor with multiple sclerosis, enrolled in a pregnancy study.

The rearrangement links TRBV7-2 to TRBJ2-3; 9 bases fit TRBD1. The CDR3 has 14 residues. Germline CDR1 reads SGHTA; CDR2 reads FQGNSA. After removal of 5 bases from V and 6 bases from J, the junction contained 6 bases not matched to a gene. The CDR3 reads CASSRNRGQDTQYF. The DNA of the CDR3 is TGTGCCAGCAGCCGGAACAGGGGGCAGGATACGCAGTATTTT.

The V and J genes are TRBV7-9 and TRBJ2-5; D ambiguous. The CDR3 has 16 amino acids. The V end was cut by 5 bases, the J end by 1 base, with 17 bases between. CDR1 is SEHNR and CDR2 is FQNEAQ in the germline V gene (reference sequence). For the CDR3, the DNA is TGTGCCAGCAGCCCGCGACAAGCAGCCACCCAAGAGACCCAGTACTTC. Protein: CASSPRQAATQETQYF.

V gene TRBV2 combines with J gene TRBJ1-1; no firm D call. This CDR3 spans 11 amino acids. Germline V gene sequence: CDR1 SNHLY, CDR2 FYNNEI. Trimming removed 6 bases at V and 4 bases at J, with 6 bases between. The CDR3 reads CASREGTEAFF. The CDR3 nucleotides read TGTGCCAGCAGGGAGGGCACTGAAGCTTTCTTT. Full variable domain (missing parts from reference TRBV2 and TRBJ1-1): EPEVTQTPSHQVTQMGQEVILRCVPISNHLYFYWYRQILGQKVEFLVSFYNNEISEKSEIFDDQFSVERPDGSNFTLKIRSTKLEDSAMYFCASREGTEAFFGQGTRLTVV.

J is TRBJ2-1 and V is TRBV15; the D gene is possibly TRBD2 (5 bases). Trimming removed 0 bases at V and 0 bases at J, with 15 bases between. The CDR3 spans 18 residues. CDR1 LNHNV and CDR2 YYDKDF come from the germline V gene (reference sequence). This CDR3 reads CATSRDLVRRDSYNEQFF. CDR3 coding DNA: TGTGCCACCAGCAGAGATCTAGTACGTCGGGACTCCTACAATGAGCAGTTCTTC.

The rearrangement joins TRBV14 to TRBJ2-3, with 9 bases aligning to TRBD2. CDR3 length equals 17 residues. Trimming at V came to 1 base and at J to 5 bases, leaving 10 bases not matched to a gene. Germline V gene data show CDR1 as SGHDN and CDR2 as FVKESK. This chain's CDR3 is CASSQVVPAGGGDTQYF. In DNA, the CDR3 is TGTGCCAGCAGCCAAGTTGTTCCGGCGGGGGGGGGAGATACGCAGTATTTT.

The chain couples TRBV6-1 to TRBJ1-5; TRBD1 agrees at 12 bases. The trim removed 4 bases at V and 1 base at J, leaving 11 bases unmatched. The CDR3 loop spans 19 amino acids. CDR1 is MNHNS and CDR2 is SASEGT in the germline V gene. CDR3 amino acids: CASSGRDRGLGESNQPQHF. The CDR3 nucleotides are TGTGCCAGCAGTGGTCGGGACAGGGGGCTTGGGGAGAGCAATCAGCCCCAGCATTTT.

The V gene is TRBV10-1, the J gene TRBJ1-5; D gene uncertain. CDR3 size: 16 residues. V was cut by 6 bases and J by 0 bases, with 15 bases left in between. Germline CDR1 WNHNN, CDR2 SYGVQD (reference sequence). Written as DNA, the CDR3 is TGCGCCAGCAGAGTGAAGGTCGGGGATAGCAATCAGCCCCAGCATTTT. It encodes CASRVKVGDSNQPQHF.

The chain carries TRBV2 and TRBJ2-3; TRBD2 aligns across 13 bases. Trimming took 8 bases from V and 3 from J; bases not matched to a gene: 5. The CDR3 contains 15 residues. The germline V gene encodes CDR1 SNHLY and CDR2 FYNNEI. CDR3 residues: CASGLAGVGTDTQYF. DNA for the CDR3: TGTGCCAGCGGACTAGCGGGAGTGGGTACAGATACGCAGTATTTT. Together with reference TRBV2 and TRBJ2-3, the CDR3 gives the full variable domain: EPEVTQTPSHQVTQMGQEVILRCVPISNHLYFYWYRQILGQKVEFLVSFYNNEISEKSEIFDDQFSVERPDGSNFTLKIRSTKLEDSAMYFCASGLAGVGTDTQYFGPGTRLTVL.

This chain links TRBV7-9 with TRBJ1-1; D unclear. CDR1 SEHNR and CDR2 FQNEAQ come from the germline V gene (reference sequence). The CDR3 has 13 residues. Trimming took off 0 bases at V and 4 bases at J, with 6 bases between the two ends. The CDR3, as DNA: TGTGCCAGCAGCTTAGCGGCGGGCACTGAAGCTTTCTTT. Amino acid sequence: CASSLAAGTEAFF.

V is TRBV4-1 and J is TRBJ2-7; TRBD2 is a possible D gene (6 bases). V lost 0 bases and J 2 bases, leaving 14 bases between the germline ends. CDR1 is MGHRA and CDR2 is YSYEKL in the germline V gene. The CDR3 length is 16 residues. DNA for the CDR3: TGCGCCAGCAGCCAAGAGATGGGGGAGGTCCCCTACGAGCAGTACTTC. Its translation: CASSQEMGEVPYEQYF.

J is TRBJ1-2 and V is TRBV29-1, with 8 bases fitting TRBD1. The CDR3 sequence is 13 residues long. Germline V lookup: CDR1 SQVTM, CDR2 ANQGSEA. The ends lost 1 base at V and 8 bases at J; junction bases unmatched: 6. For the CDR3, the DNA is TGCAGCGTTGAAGTACAGGGGGTGGGAGGCTACACCTTC. This codes for CSVEVQGVGGYTF. Supplemented by reference TRBV29-1 and TRBJ1-2, the full variable domain reads SAVISQKPSRDICQRGTSLTIQCQVDSQVTMMFWYRQQPGQSLTLIATANQGSEATYESGFVIDKFPISRPNLTFSTLTVSNMSPEDSSIYLCSVEVQGVGGYTFGSGTRLTVV.

This clone has a single count. The gene calls are TRBV6-5 and TRBJ2-1; TRBD2 agrees at 8 bases. V lost 6 bases, J lost 12 bases, and 16 bases stayed unmatched. The CDR3 loop spans 15 amino acids. Looked up from germline, CDR1 is MNHEY and CDR2 is SVGAGI. This chain's CDR3 is CASRPGLGFQDWQFF. CDR3 coding DNA: TGTGCCAGCAGACCGGGACTAGGTTTCCAGGATTGGCAGTTCTTC.

The rearrangement uses TRBV19 and TRBJ1-5; 9 bases agree with TRBD1. This CDR3 has 14 residues. CDR1 is LNHDA and CDR2 is SQIVND in the germline V gene (reference sequence). The J segment lost 6 bases and the V segment lost 5 bases, leaving 5 bases of the junction unmatched. As DNA, the CDR3 is TGTGCCAGTAGTCAGGGACAGGGCGGTCAGCCCCAGCATTTT. Translated, it gives CASSQGQGGQPQHF.

J is TRBJ2-5 and V is TRBV18; 14 bases map to TRBD2. The CDR3 totals 18 residues. CDR1 and CDR2 (germline): KGHSH, LQKENI. The J segment lost 5 bases and the V segment lost 3 bases, leaving 11 bases of the junction unmatched. This chain's CDR3 is CASSPTGTSGRVGETQYF. In DNA form, the CDR3 reads TGTGCCAGCTCACCTACCGGGACTAGCGGGAGAGTCGGGGAGACCCAGTACTTC.

The chain recombines TRBV19 with TRBJ2-1; the D gene is possibly TRBD2 (5 bases). The CDR3 is 15 residues long. V lost 7 bases, J lost 3 bases, and 16 bases lay in between. Germline V gene sequence: CDR1 LNHDA, CDR2 SQIVND (reference sequence). The CDR3 sequence: CASTLGSGSYNEQFF. Written as DNA, the CDR3 is TGTGCCAGTACCCTGGGGAGCGGAAGCTACAATGAGCAGTTCTTC.

The V and J genes are TRBV18 and TRBJ1-4, with D possibly matching TRBD1 (6 bases). This CDR3 is 14 amino acids long. With 5 bases removed from V and 4 bases from J, the gap between germline ends came to 11 bases. Germline V CDR1 and CDR2: KGHSH, LQKENI. The CDR3 is CASSSTGLNEKLFF. DNA for the CDR3: TGTGCCAGCTCATCAACAGGGCTTAATGAAAAACTGTTTTTT.

The rearrangement uses TRBV9 and TRBJ1-1, with D possibly TRBD1 on 5 matching bases. Germline V gives CDR1 SGDLS, CDR2 YYNGEE. The CDR3 totals 16 residues. Trimming removed 0 bases from V and 4 bases from J, with 16 bases in between. CDR3 bases: TGTGCCAGCAGCGTAGCACCCACCTTGGGGGGCACTGAAGCTTTCTTT. This translates into CASSVAPTLGGTEAFF.

The chain has TRBV19 and TRBJ1-2, with TRBD1 matching 7 bases. Germline values: CDR1 LNHDA, CDR2 SQIVND (reference sequence). The trim removed 6 bases at V and 7 bases at J, leaving 5 bases unmatched. The CDR3 loop spans 12 amino acids. CDR3 sequence reads: CASSYRGAGYTF. CDR3 DNA sequence: TGTGCCAGTAGCTACAGGGGTGCTGGCTACACCTTC.

This chain connects TRBV4-1 to TRBJ2-7, with D possibly TRBD2 on 7 matching bases. Germline lookup yields CDR1 MGHRA and CDR2 YSYEKL. With 0 bases removed from V and 0 bases from J, the gap between germline ends came to 9 bases. The CDR3 spans 15 residues. The CDR3 spells CASSQDRGASYEQYF. CDR3 bases: TGCGCCAGCAGCCAAGATCGGGGGGCCTCCTACGAGCAGTACTTC.